The text below deals with one T cell receptor (beta chain). The target antigen is unknown. The source of the sample is a study of CD8 T cells in ankylosing spondylitis. Trimming cost V 2 bases and J 4 bases; bases outside gene matches: 13. The CDR3 sequence is 18 residues long. Germline lookup yields CDR1 SGHAT and CDR2 FQNNGV. Findings and limits, study-wide: Fewer than 10 highly homologous variants made up a TCR beta motif that seemed to typify ankylosing spondylitis blood. Enrichment of disease-linked clones was reportedly significant in matched ankylosing spondylitis synovial fluid.

In TCRdb, the 5' RACE reads were re-called with MiXCR into one record per CDR3 protein. Here the sample spans about 390,000 distinct CDR3 sequences, approximately 20% being singletons. V gene TRBV11-2 combines with J gene TRBJ1-5; 8 nucleotides match TRBD1. The receptor was isolated from a male donor with ankylosing spondylitis. Sequencing was done on a sample of blood, either unsorted or a sorted T cell fraction (not recorded which). The CDR3 DNA follows: TGTGCCAGCAGCTTACACGCCGGACAGGGCATGGGGAATCAGCCCCAGCATTTT. Translation: CASSLHAGQGMGNQPQHF.